This passage covers 29 T cell receptor beta chains from one sample sequenced in a study of T cells after yellow fever vaccination. TCRdb redid the calling of the 5' RACE reads with MiXCR, one entry per CDR3 protein. The sample carries 620,000 or so distinct CDR3 sequences, about 15% recorded once. The specimen comprised PBMCs, sampled about 5 days after the first yellow fever vaccination. These receptors were collected from a man younger than 30 who received the YFV17D yellow fever vaccine.

The chain is built from TRBV30 and TRBJ1-4; D remains ambiguous. Between the trimmed V and J ends, which lost 0 bases and 8 bases, there was a span of 13 bases. The CDR3 loop spans 14 amino acids. Germline-derived CDR1 and CDR2 are GTSNPN and SVGIG (reference sequence). CDR3 DNA: TGTGCCTGGAGTGTACCTGGAGGGTGGGAAAAACTGTTTTTT. Protein: CAWSVPGGWEKLFF.

The chain employs TRBV10-3 and TRBJ1-6; 10 bases fit TRBD1. Germline V gene lookup returns CDR1 ENHRY and CDR2 SYGVKD. Losses at the gene ends were 9 bases for V and 8 bases for J; bases not matched to a gene: 4. This CDR3 contains 13 residues. Here the CDR3 reads CAITGTGDSPLHF. CDR3 coding DNA: TGTGCCATTACCGGGACAGGGGATTCACCCCTCCACTTT.

The chain combines TRBV7-8 with TRBJ1-2; D remains ambiguous. CDR3 size: 15 residues. With 2 bases removed from V and 2 bases from J, the gap between germline ends came to 12 bases. Germline-derived CDR1 and CDR2 are SGHVS and FQNEAQ. The CDR3 nucleotides read TGTGCCAGCAGCTTAAATGTTGTTGGGAACTATGGCTACACCTTC. It encodes CASSLNVVGNYGYTF.

The genes are TRBV4-3 and TRBJ2-3; no firm D call. CDR1 is LGHNA, CDR2 YSLEER, per germline. V lost 1 base and J 4 bases, leaving 12 bases between the germline ends. The CDR3 extends over 15 amino acids. The CDR3 bases are TGCGCCAGCAGCCAAGGAATCAGTAGAGCAGATACGCAGTATTTT. This translates into CASSQGISRADTQYF.

This chain links TRBV4-1 with TRBJ1-1, with 11 bases that match TRBD1. J gave up 3 bases and V 9 bases, and 12 bases lay outside the gene matches. This CDR3 is 16 amino acids long. CDR1 MGHRA and CDR2 YSYEKL come from the germline V gene. CDR3 DNA sequence: TGCGCCAGTACATTCGGACAGGGGGCAAGGGACACTGAAGCTTTCTTT. It yields the protein CASTFGQGARDTEAFF.

This chain connects TRBV4-3 to TRBJ2-3; D possibly corresponds to TRBD2 (6 bases). Germline V CDR1 and CDR2: LGHNA, YSLEER. Trimming removed 3 bases from V and 6 bases from J, with 19 bases in between. The CDR3 has 16 amino acids. In DNA form, the CDR3 reads TGCGCCAGCAGCCAGGAAGCGGGTCGGAGTGCGGATACGCAGTATTTT. Translated: CASSQEAGRSADTQYF.

This clonotype was counted between two and nine times. V gene TRBV29-1 combines with J gene TRBJ1-1, with D possibly matching TRBD1 (5 bases). The CDR3 has 14 amino acids. The V gene's germline CDR1 is SQVTM and CDR2 ANQGSEA. With 3 bases removed from V and 4 bases from J, the gap between germline ends came to 15 bases. The CDR3 is CSVEGTVAGTEAFF. CDR3 sequence (DNA): TGCAGCGTTGAGGGGACGGTGGCGGGCACTGAAGCTTTCTTT.

The CDR3 sequence is CASSSGSATEAFF. The CDR3 region has the DNA TGTGCCAGCAGCTCAGGGTCGGCCACTGAAGCTTTCTTT. V and J are TRBV7-2 and TRBJ1-1; tentatively, D is TRBD1 (5 bases). This CDR3 has 13 amino acids. Trimming shortened V by 4 bases and J by 4 bases, and 10 bases separated the two germline ends. Germline V gene sequence: CDR1 SGHTA, CDR2 FQGNSA.

This clonotype was detected a few times. V is TRBV5-1 and J is TRBJ2-5; 12 bases line up with TRBD2. Trimming cost V 4 bases and J 4 bases; bases outside gene matches: 5. This CDR3 is built from 15 residues. Germline values: CDR1 SGHRS, CDR2 YFSETQ. CDR3 in amino acids: CASSPRLAGAETQYF. Written as DNA, the CDR3 is TGCGCCAGCAGCCCGAGACTAGCGGGGGCAGAGACCCAGTACTTC.

This clonotype was seen just once. Given a much more abundant clone one base away, this may be a read error. The rearrangement joins TRBV7-9 to TRBJ1-4; the D is unclear. With 2 bases removed from V and 10 bases from J, the gap between germline ends came to 14 bases. Germline CDR1 reads SEHNR; CDR2 reads FQNEAQ (reference sequence). The CDR3 has 14 amino acids. Here the CDR3 reads CASSLNPRAIKLFF. The CDR3 DNA follows: TGTGCCAGCAGCTTAAATCCAAGGGCCATAAAACTGTTTTTT.

The chain couples TRBV7-2 to TRBJ1-1; D not certain. Trimming cost V 5 bases and J 8 bases, with 21 bases left between them. The CDR3 runs 15 residues. The V gene's germline CDR1 is SGHTA and CDR2 FQGNSA. This CDR3 reads CASSLNLGILDEAFF. CDR3 DNA sequence: TGTGCCAGCAGCCTCAACCTCGGGATATTGGACGAAGCTTTCTTT.

This clonotype has only a few counts. The chain uses TRBV7-9 and TRBJ2-6; D unresolved. CDR1 is SEHNR, CDR2 FQNEAQ, per germline (reference sequence). CDR3 size: 14 residues. With 2 bases removed from V and 2 bases from J, the gap between germline ends came to 4 bases. DNA of the CDR3: TGTGCCAGCAGCTTAACCGCTGGGGCCAACGTCCTGACTTTC. Translated: CASSLTAGANVLTF.

This clonotype is a singleton in its sample. The chain has TRBV4-1 and TRBJ1-2, with no clear D. CDR3 length: 16 residues. The germline V gene encodes CDR1 MGHRA and CDR2 YSYEKL. Trimming stripped 1 base from V and 4 bases from J, with 16 bases between. The CDR3 nucleotides are TGCGCCAGCAGCCAAGCGAAGGGCCGGAGCTTCTATGGCTACACCTTC. It codes for CASSQAKGRSFYGYTF.

This clonotype has more than one count but fewer than ten. This chain uses TRBV4-3 with TRBJ1-1; D is possibly TRBD1 (6 bases). Per germline, CDR1 LGHNA and CDR2 YSLEER. CDR3 length equals 15 residues. V was trimmed by 4 bases and J by 3 bases, leaving 15 bases between them. CDR3 in amino acids: CASSPEGGAYTEAFF. Here the CDR3 DNA reads TGCGCCAGCAGCCCCGAAGGGGGAGCGTACACTGAAGCTTTCTTT.

V and J are TRBV20-1 and TRBJ2-5; D ambiguous. Germline CDR1 DFQATT, CDR2 SNEGSKA (reference sequence). CDR3 length equals 13 residues. The ends were cut back, 0 bases at V and 3 bases at J, with 8 bases in the middle. CDR3 loop: CSARDPGEETQYF. The CDR3 DNA sequence: TGCAGTGCTAGAGACCCTGGTGAAGAGACCCAGTACTTC.

This clonotype has more than one count but fewer than ten. V gene TRBV6-1 combines with J gene TRBJ1-6, with 7 positions matching TRBD1. Germline CDR1 is MNHNS and CDR2 is SASEGT. The V and J ends lost 8 bases and 7 bases, in that order; junction bases with no gene match: 8. This CDR3 contains 14 residues. The CDR3 is CASEEGAGNSPLHF. The CDR3 nucleotides are TGTGCCAGCGAGGAGGGGGCCGGGAATTCACCCCTCCACTTT.

There are many counts of this clonotype. The V call is TRBV7-2, the J call TRBJ2-3; D call uncertain. Trimming shortened V by 5 bases and J by 2 bases, and 11 bases separated the two germline ends. The CDR3 is 14 residues long. The germline CDR1 and CDR2 sequences are SGHTA and FQGNSA. CDR3 nucleotides: TGTGCCAGCAGCCGGCCAAGGCTCACAGATACGCAGTATTTT. Translation gives CASSRPRLTDTQYF. The complete variable domain, with remaining parts taken from reference TRBV7-2 and TRBJ2-3, reads GAGVSQSPSNKVTEKGKDVELRCDPISGHTALYWYRQSLGQGLEFLIYFQGNSAPDKSGLPSDRFSAERTGGSVSTLTIQRTQQEDSAVYLCASSRPRLTDTQYFGPGTRLTVL.

This clonotype was seen more than once but under ten times. The gene calls are TRBV7-2 and TRBJ1-3; 8 bases are a match to TRBD1. V dropped 6 bases and J dropped 4; count of bases not matched to a gene: 8. Per the germline V gene, CDR1 is SGHTA and CDR2 is FQGNSA. The CDR3 length is 15 residues. The CDR3 bases are TGTGCCAGCAGTGTGGGACAGGTCCCGGGAAACACCATATATTTT. Protein: CASSVGQVPGNTIYF.

This clonotype was picked up a small number of times. V usage is TRBV19 and J usage is TRBJ2-7, with a possible D match to TRBD1 (6 bases). Trimming removed 1 base from V and 1 base from J, with 14 bases in between. This CDR3 has 16 amino acids. The germline CDR1 and CDR2 sequences are LNHDA and SQIVND (reference sequence). The chain's CDR3 is CASSIATGTRSYEQYF. CDR3 sequence (DNA): TGTGCCAGTAGTATAGCGACCGGGACAAGATCCTACGAGCAGTACTTC. The whole variable domain, filled in from reference TRBV19 and TRBJ2-7, reads DGGITQSPKYLFRKEGQNVTLSCEQNLNHDAMYWYRQDPGQGLRLIYYSQIVNDFQKGDIAEGYSVSREKKESFPLTVTSAQKNPTAFYLCASSIATGTRSYEQYFGPGTRLTVT.

The chain combines TRBV12-3 or TRBV12-4 with TRBJ2-1; 12 bases fit TRBD2. The CDR3 is 14 amino acids. With 6 bases clipped from V and 9 bases from J, the junction kept 6 bases outside the gene matches. The CDR3 region has the DNA TGTGCCAGCAGACGCCTAGCGGGGGGGCCTGAGCAGTTCTTC. Encoded protein: CASRRLAGGPEQFF.

The J gene is TRBJ1-5, the V gene TRBV25-1; no reliable D call. In germline, CDR1 is MGHDK, CDR2 SYGVNS. CDR3 length: 14 residues. V was shortened by 6 bases and J by 6 bases, with 15 bases between the two germline ends. The CDR3 reads CASRREGVGQPQHF. The CDR3 DNA follows: TGTGCCAGCAGGAGGGAGGGTGTAGGTCAGCCCCAGCATTTT.

This clonotype was counted between two and nine times. The chain carries TRBV20-1 and TRBJ1-5; D remains unclear. Looked up from germline, CDR1 is DFQATT and CDR2 is SNEGSKA (reference sequence). V was trimmed by 4 bases and J by 2 bases, leaving 6 bases between them. The CDR3 totals 12 residues. This CDR3 reads CSAMDGNQPQHF. The CDR3 bases are TGCAGTGCTATGGACGGCAATCAGCCCCAGCATTTT.

The rearrangement uses TRBV7-9 and TRBJ2-2, with 8 bases lining up with TRBD1. CDR1 SEHNR and CDR2 FQNEAQ come from the germline V gene (reference sequence). This CDR3 has 17 residues. Trimming took 1 base from V and 5 from J; bases not matched to a gene: 9. This chain's CDR3 is CASSLGQGAPRTGELFF. The DNA of the CDR3 is TGTGCCAGCAGCTTAGGGCAGGGGGCGCCTAGGACCGGGGAGCTGTTTTTT.

This clonotype occurred a few times. V gene TRBV9 combines with J gene TRBJ2-3; TRBD2 matches 10 bases. This CDR3 region has 16 residues. The J segment lost 2 bases and the V segment lost 4 bases, leaving 7 bases of the junction unmatched. CDR1 and CDR2 from the germline V gene are SGDLS and YYNGEE. The CDR3 DNA reads as TGTGCCAGCAGCCCAAGGACTAGCGGACTCACAGATACGCAGTATTTT. Protein sequence: CASSPRTSGLTDTQYF. The full variable domain, in which reference TRBV9 and TRBJ2-3 provide the parts outside the CDR3, is DSGVTQTPKHLITATGQRVTLRCSPRSGDLSVYWYQQSLDQGLQFLIQYYNGEERAKGNILERFSAQQFPDLHSELNLSSLELGDSALYFCASSPRTSGLTDTQYFGPGTRLTVL.

This chain links TRBV2 with TRBJ2-7; D gene ambiguous. CDR3 length: 14 residues. From germline, CDR1 is SNHLY and CDR2 FYNNEI. V shed 6 bases and J shed 5 bases, with 17 bases lying between them. As DNA, the CDR3 is TGTGCCAGCAGCCCCCGAGTCGAGGCTAACGAGCAGTACTTC. Its translation is CASSPRVEANEQYF.

J is TRBJ1-6 and V is TRBV7-6; the D is unclear. Germline V gene sequence: CDR1 SGHVS, CDR2 FNYEAQ. V was pared by 3 bases and J by 9 bases, with 9 bases between. CDR3 length: 13 residues. The DNA of the CDR3 is TGTGCCAGCAGCTTTGATCCCTCTTCACCCCTCCACTTT. Translation: CASSFDPSSPLHF.

This chain links TRBV7-9 with TRBJ1-1, with D perhaps matching TRBD1 (5 bases). V lost 0 bases, J lost 4 bases, and 12 bases lay in between. Per the germline V gene, CDR1 is SEHNR and CDR2 is FQNEAQ (reference sequence). The CDR3 has 15 residues. The CDR3 coding sequence is TGTGCCAGCAGCTTAGCGCTTTCACAGGCCACTGAAGCTTTCTTT. Its protein product is CASSLALSQATEAFF.

This clonotype has only a few counts. The V call is TRBV29-1, the J call TRBJ2-7, with TRBD1 identical over 9 bases. CDR3 length: 13 residues. The J segment lost 6 bases and the V segment lost 7 bases, leaving 10 bases of the junction unmatched. Germline V gene data show CDR1 as SQVTM and CDR2 as ANQGSEA. The CDR3 bases are TGCAGCGCGGCGAGGGGACAGGGCGCCGAGCAGTACGTC. It encodes CSAARGQGAEQYV.

This clonotype was observed many times. The rearrangement uses TRBV5-4 and TRBJ2-1; 7 bases line up with TRBD1. V shed 0 bases, J shed 3 bases, and the junction held 3 bases outside the gene matches. This CDR3 comprises 15 residues. Looked up from germline, CDR1 is SGHNT and CDR2 is YYREEE (reference sequence). The CDR3 region has the DNA TGTGCCAGCAGCTTGGGTACAGGGGACTACAATGAGCAGTTCTTC. It encodes CASSLGTGDYNEQFF. The variable domain in full, with the rest retrieved from reference TRBV5-4 and TRBJ2-1, is ETGVTQSPTHLIKTRGQQVTLRCSSQSGHNTVSWYQQALGQGPQFIFQYYREEENGRGNFPPRFSGLQFPNYSSELNVNALELDDSALYLCASSLGTGDYNEQFFGPGTRLTVL.